A single sample gave rise to the 9 T cell receptor beta chains below, sequenced in a study of blood T cell repertoires in COVID-19. The method was immunoSEQ multiplex PCR; TCRdb's version includes in-frame clones alone and lacks a portion of them. Altogether tens of thousands of clones are present, around nine tenths being singletons, with the ten largest covering approximately 15%. The sequencing input was peripheral blood. The receptor source for this set is a human donor with active COVID-19. The donor label of this sample is uncertain.

This clone was recorded once. The rearrangement uses TRBV11-2 and TRBJ2-3; TRBD2 matches 14 bases. V lost 3 bases and J lost 2; bases outside the gene matches: 7. Germline-derived CDR1 and CDR2 are SGHAT and FQNNGV. The CDR3 is made up of 18 amino acids. This chain's CDR3 is CASSLWGLAGATTDTQYF. The CDR3 DNA is TGTGCCAGCAGCTTGTGGGGACTAGCGGGGGCGACCACAGATACGCAGTATTTT.

The V and J genes are TRBV9 and TRBJ2-7; possible D gene TRBD1, 5 bases. Germline CDR1 reads SGDLS; CDR2 reads YYNGEE. V shed 0 bases and J shed 5 bases, with 18 bases lying between them. The CDR3 is 16 amino acids. CDR3 nucleotides: TGTGCCAGCAGCGTAGGGGTAGGGGTTGCTTTGGACGAGCAGTACTTC. This encodes CASSVGVGVALDEQYF. Based on the CDR3 plus reference TRBV9 and TRBJ2-7, the full variable domain is DSGVTQTPKHLITATGQRVTLRCSPRSGDLSVYWYQQSLDQGLQFLIQYYNGEERAKGNILERFSAQQFPDLHSELNLSSLELGDSALYFCASSVGVGVALDEQYFGPGTRLTVT.

V gene TRBV6-5 combines with J gene TRBJ1-3; TRBD1 might be the D (6 bases). Trimming removed 1 base at V and 0 bases at J, with 10 bases between. Germline loops: CDR1 MNHEY, CDR2 SVGAGI. CDR3 length: 16 amino acids. The CDR3 DNA is TGTGCCAGCAGTTACTTCGGGACAAACTCTGGAAACACCATATATTTT. Protein product: CASSYFGTNSGNTIYF.

The chain couples TRBV4-3 to TRBJ2-7; possibly TRBD2 for D (6 bases). In germline, CDR1 is LGHNA, CDR2 YSLEER. V shed 0 bases and J shed 5 bases, with 14 bases lying between them. The CDR3 is 15 amino acids. CDR3 residues: CASSQDGGVTDEQYF. CDR3 in DNA: TGCGCCAGCAGCCAAGATGGCGGGGTTACGGACGAGCAGTACTTC.

This chain joins TRBV6-2 or TRBV6-3 and TRBJ2-1; TRBD2 matches at 9 bases. CDR3 length: 16 residues. J was trimmed by 0 bases and V by 2 bases; bases with no gene match: 2. The V gene's germline CDR1 is MNHEY and CDR2 SVGEGT. CDR3 sequence (DNA): TGTGCCAGCAGTTACCTAGCGGGGAGCTCCTACAATGAGCAGTTCTTC. Translated: CASSYLAGSSYNEQFF.

J is TRBJ2-7 and V is TRBV11-3; 7 nucleotides line up with TRBD1. V shed 1 base, J shed 9 bases, and the junction held 12 bases outside the gene matches. The germline CDR1 and CDR2 sequences are SGHNT and YENEEA. There are 15 residues in the CDR3. CDR3 in DNA: TGTGCCAGCAGCTTAGGAGGGGGCCTTGAGGGGAGGCAGTACTTC. Translated: CASSLGGGLEGRQYF.

The CDR3 is CASSSDRGSTGELFF. The CDR3 region has the DNA TGTGCCAGCAGTTCCGACAGGGGGAGCACCGGGGAGCTGTTTTTT. This chain joins TRBV11-1 and TRBJ2-2; the match to TRBD1 covers 9 bases. The V gene's germline CDR1 is SGHAT and CDR2 FQDESV (reference sequence). The CDR3 covers 15 residues. V shed 6 bases and J 4 bases; nucleotides not matched to a gene: 6.

The chain couples TRBV9 to TRBJ1-2; D remains ambiguous. CDR1 and CDR2 from the germline V gene are SGDLS and YYNGEE. The CDR3 consists of 13 residues. The V end was cut by 3 bases, the J end by 2 bases, with 8 bases between. DNA of the CDR3: TGTGCCAGCAGCGCACCACAGAACTATGGCTACACCTTC. Its translation is CASSAPQNYGYTF.

This sequence joins TRBV18 and TRBJ2-3; maybe TRBD1 (5 bases). This CDR3 is built from 16 residues. Looked up from germline, CDR1 is KGHSH and CDR2 is LQKENI. Trimming removed 3 bases at V and 1 base at J, with 14 bases between. This chain's CDR3 is CASSPALLGGTDTQYF. Written as DNA, the CDR3 is TGTGCCAGCTCACCGGCCTTGCTAGGGGGCACAGATACGCAGTATTTT. The full variable domain, in which reference TRBV18 and TRBJ2-3 provide the parts outside the CDR3, is NAGVMQNPRHLVRRRGQEARLRCSPMKGHSHVYWYRQLPEEGLKFMVYLQKENIIDESGMPKERFSAEFPKEGPSILRIQQVVRGDSAAYFCASSPALLGGTDTQYFGPGTRLTVL.